Only one count was recorded for the clone carrying this T cell receptor beta chain. The data originate from a study of cytomegalovirus exposure and HLA in healthy donors. Primers: 60 Vbeta forward and 13 Jbeta reverse. Data came from immunoSEQ multiplex PCR; TCRdb stores just in-frame clones and leaves some out. The table records 280,000 or so clones, 70% to 90% of them present only once. This CDR3 is built from 14 residues. Looked up from germline, CDR1 is SGHRS and CDR2 is YFSETQ. After removal of 3 bases from V and 5 bases from J, the junction contained 4 bases not matched to a gene. This TCR came from a woman aged 18-29 years in good health and CMV-seronegative. Sequenced: PBMCs. This chain uses TRBV5-1 with TRBJ2-7, with 11 bases that match TRBD1. This CDR3 reads CASSSSGQGDEQYF. The CDR3 DNA follows: TGCGCCAGCAGCTCATCGGGACAGGGGGACGAGCAGTACTTC.